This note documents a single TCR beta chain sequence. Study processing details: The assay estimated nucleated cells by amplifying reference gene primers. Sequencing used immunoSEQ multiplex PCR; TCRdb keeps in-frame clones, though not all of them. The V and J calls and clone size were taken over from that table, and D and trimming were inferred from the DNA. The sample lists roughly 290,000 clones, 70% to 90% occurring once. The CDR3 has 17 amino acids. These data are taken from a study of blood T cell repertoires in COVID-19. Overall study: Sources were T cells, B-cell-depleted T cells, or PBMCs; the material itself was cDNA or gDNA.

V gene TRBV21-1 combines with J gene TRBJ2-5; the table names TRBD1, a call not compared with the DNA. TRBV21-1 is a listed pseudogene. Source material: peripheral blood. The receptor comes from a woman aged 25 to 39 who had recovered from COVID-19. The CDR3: CASSKLLRTGTTETQYF. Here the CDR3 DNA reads TGTGCCAGCAGCAAATTGCTACGAACCGGGACAACGGAGACCCAGTACTTC.